What follows are 2 T cell receptor beta chains derived from one specimen sequenced in a study of PD-1 blockade in mismatch repair-deficient tumors. Clones were read by immunoSEQ multiplex PCR, and TCRdb kept only the in-frame ones, dropping some. The table has around 50,000 clones, 77% seen once. Sample: PBMCs, taken before pembrolizumab treatment. These receptors originate from an adult with mismatch repair-deficient cancer.

V is TRBV4-1 and J is TRBJ2-5; D might be TRBD1 (6 bases). The CDR3 has 15 residues. Per the germline V gene, CDR1 is MGHRA and CDR2 is YSYEKL. The germline V and J ends were trimmed by 4 bases and 3 bases, with 15 bases remaining between them. CDR3 nucleotide sequence: TGCGCCAGCAGCCCGTTCTATGGACAGAAAGAGACCCAGTACTTC. The encoded protein is CASSPFYGQKETQYF.

This clone was detected only once. The CDR3 sequence: CASSHLSETQYF. The CDR3 DNA sequence: TGTGCCAGCAGTCATCTTAGCGAGACGCAGTATTTT. The chain links TRBV6-6 to TRBJ2-3; D may be TRBD2 (5 bases). Looked up from germline, CDR1 is MNHNY and CDR2 is SVGAGI (reference sequence). The CDR3 is made up of 12 amino acids. V was shortened by 5 bases and J by 9 bases, with 12 bases between the two germline ends.